The 17 T cell receptor beta chains reported below all come from one sample, sequenced in a study of early T cells in non-severe SARS-CoV-2 infection. TCRdb used MiXCR to reprocess the 5' RACE reads, holding one entry per CDR3 protein. The table includes more than 65,000 distinct CDR3 sequences, over 3.5% detected once. The sample here was whole blood, taken at baseline. Receptors were obtained from an adult who was a healthcare worker with PCR-confirmed SARS-CoV-2 infection or an uninfected control (not recorded which). The donor label of this sample is uncertain.

This clonotype was picked up many times. The rearrangement links TRBV18 to TRBJ2-1; D not resolved. The CDR3 runs to 12 residues. The V and J ends lost 3 bases and 9 bases respectively, with 9 bases between them. Germline V gene lookup returns CDR1 KGHSH and CDR2 LQKENI. DNA of the CDR3: TGTGCCAGCTCACCCTCCAGGATTGAGCAGTTCTTC. It specifies CASSPSRIEQFF. Filled out from reference TRBV18 and TRBJ2-1, the complete variable domain reads NAGVMQNPRHLVRRRGQEARLRCSPMKGHSHVYWYRQLPEEGLKFMVYLQKENIIDESGMPKERFSAEFPKEGPSILRIQQVVRGDSAAYFCASSPSRIEQFFGPGTRLTVL.

This clonotype was counted many times. The chain carries TRBV11-3 and TRBJ1-1; TRBD1 matches 7 bases. Germline trimming cut 3 bases from V and 9 bases from J; bases unmatched to any gene: 7. CDR3 length equals 13 residues. Germline loops: CDR1 SGHNT, CDR2 YENEEA. As DNA, the CDR3 is TGTGCCAGCAGCTTGAACCGGGACAGACAAGCTTTCTTT. Translated: CASSLNRDRQAFF.

The chain combines TRBV6-5 with TRBJ2-7, with 7 bases that match TRBD1. CDR3 length: 14 residues. The trim removed 5 bases at V and 5 bases at J, leaving 9 bases unmatched. CDR1 MNHEY and CDR2 SVGAGI come from the germline V gene. Here the CDR3 reads CASSRGRTGDEQYF. CDR3 DNA sequence: TGTGCCAGCAGTAGGGGCCGAACAGGGGACGAGCAGTACTTC.

This clonotype came up a few times. The chain uses TRBV4-3 and TRBJ2-2, with D perhaps TRBD1 (6 bases). The CDR3 length is 17 residues. Germline lookup yields CDR1 LGHNA and CDR2 YSLEER. The V gene lost 6 bases and the J gene lost 1 base, with 18 bases spanning the gap. The CDR3 reads CASSPGRAGENTGELFF. CDR3 nucleotides: TGCGCCAGCAGTCCAGGGCGGGCAGGGGAGAACACCGGGGAGCTGTTTTTT.

A few counts support this clonotype. The V call is TRBV4-1, the J call TRBJ2-5; no clear D. The CDR3 consists of 13 residues. The V end was cut by 1 base, the J end by 5 bases, with 8 bases between. The germline V gene has CDR1 MGHRA and CDR2 YSYEKL. The CDR3 spells CASSQGYLETQYF. The DNA for the CDR3 is TGCGCCAGCAGCCAAGGTTATTTGGAGACCCAGTACTTC.

This clonotype has at least ten counts. The CDR3 region has the DNA TGCGCCAGCAGCCGGACTAGCGGGGGGATGAGCTCCTACAATGAGCAGTTCTTC. This encodes CASSRTSGGMSSYNEQFF. The chain employs TRBV4-1 and TRBJ2-1, with 14 bases identical to TRBD2. Trimming at V came to 4 bases and at J to 0 bases, leaving 5 bases not matched to a gene. The CDR3 is 18 amino acids. CDR1 is MGHRA and CDR2 is YSYEKL in the germline V gene.

V and J are TRBV19 and TRBJ2-7; 8 bases are a match to TRBD2. CDR3 length equals 15 residues. The germline V gene has CDR1 LNHDA and CDR2 SQIVND (reference sequence). Trimming removed 5 bases from V and 2 bases from J; junction bases left unmatched: 8. CDR3 residues: CASSLSGGGTYEQYF. The CDR3 nucleotides read TGTGCCAGTAGTTTGAGCGGGGGCGGGACCTACGAGCAGTACTTC.

The table lists this clonotype with a few counts. The rearrangement joins TRBV2 to TRBJ2-3, with a weak D call TRBD2 (5 bases). CDR3 size: 14 residues. Germline V gene lookup returns CDR1 SNHLY and CDR2 FYNNEI. Trimming left V 4 bases short and J 2 bases short, with 10 bases between. CDR3 region: CASSATGFTDTQYF. In DNA, the CDR3 is TGTGCCAGCAGTGCAACGGGGTTCACAGATACGCAGTATTTT.

This clonotype has at least ten counts. This chain connects TRBV15 to TRBJ2-2; D remains unclear. Trimming left V 1 base short and J 5 bases short, with 14 bases between. The V gene's germline CDR1 is LNHNV and CDR2 YYDKDF (reference sequence). The CDR3 is 16 residues long. The CDR3 coding sequence is TGTGCCACCAGCAGAGTTCCCCCCGGCCGGACCGGGGAGCTGTTTTTT. Its translation is CATSRVPPGRTGELFF.

This clonotype has a handful of counts. The CDR3 reads CASSNYPGLTTDTQYF. The DNA for the CDR3 is TGTGCCAGCAGCAACTACCCGGGACTTACCACAGATACGCAGTATTTT. The J gene is TRBJ2-3, the V gene TRBV7-8; possible D gene TRBD2, 6 bases. The CDR3 length is 16 residues. Germline CDR1 reads SGHVS; CDR2 reads FQNEAQ. V lost 5 bases to trimming and J lost 2 bases, with 17 bases between them. The full variable domain, completed using reference TRBV7-8 and TRBJ2-3, is GAGVSQSPRYKVAKRGQDVALRCDPISGHVSLFWYQQALGQGPEFLTYFQNEAQLDKSGLPSDRFFAERPEGSVSTLKIQRTQQEDSAVYLCASSNYPGLTTDTQYFGPGTRLTVL.

This chain joins TRBV11-2 and TRBJ2-6, with D possibly matching TRBD1 (5 bases). The ends were cut back, 5 bases at V and 0 bases at J, with 8 bases in the middle. This CDR3 region has 15 residues. Germline V gene lookup returns CDR1 SGHAT and CDR2 FQNNGV. Written as DNA, the CDR3 is TGTGCCAGCAGCGGCCAGGGCTCTGGGGCCAACGTCCTGACTTTC. It translates to CASSGQGSGANVLTF.

This clonotype has more than one count but fewer than ten. Because the CDR3 is missing its conserved closing phenylalanine or tryptophan, this is likely a read error. This chain uses TRBV12-3 or TRBV12-4 with TRBJ1-1; the match to TRBD1 covers 7 bases. Germline trimming cut 1 base from V and 1 base from J; bases unmatched to any gene: 0. The CDR3 is made up of 14 amino acids. Written as DNA, the CDR3 is TGTGCCAGCAGTTTAGACAGGGGGAACACTGAAGCTTTCATT. This gives the protein CASSLDRGNTEAFI.

This clonotype was detected many times. The chain combines TRBV5-8 with TRBJ1-1; no firm D call. V lost 0 bases to trimming and J lost 6 bases, with 3 bases between them. This CDR3 region has 11 residues. Germline V CDR1 and CDR2: SGHTS, YDEGEE. The CDR3: CASSLGAEAFF. The CDR3, as DNA: TGTGCCAGCAGCTTGGGCGCTGAAGCTTTCTTT.

This clonotype was counted only a few times. As DNA, the CDR3 is TGTGCCAGCAGTTTAGACAGGGTGGATGGCTACACCTTC. Its protein is CASSLDRVDGYTF. The J gene is TRBJ1-2, the V gene TRBV12-3 or TRBV12-4; D possibly corresponds to TRBD1 (6 bases). The ends were cut back, 1 base at V and 6 bases at J, with 9 bases in the middle. The CDR3 is made up of 13 amino acids.

The rearrangement links TRBV7-9 to TRBJ2-3; D uncertain. The length of the CDR3 is 12 residues. The V and J ends lost 0 bases and 3 bases respectively, with 1 base between them. Germline CDR1 and CDR2: SEHNR and FQNEAQ (reference sequence). The CDR3 DNA reads TGTGCCAGCAGCTTAGCAACAGATACGCAGTATTTT. Its translation is CASSLATDTQYF.

This clonotype was detected ten times or more. The chain employs TRBV10-3 and TRBJ1-2, with 7 positions matching TRBD1. CDR1 is ENHRY, CDR2 SYGVKD, per germline. CDR3 length equals 14 residues. Germline trimming cut 8 bases from V and 4 bases from J; bases unmatched to any gene: 10. The CDR3 sequence: CAIGGDSNSYGYTF. Written as DNA, the CDR3 is TGTGCCATCGGAGGGGACAGTAATTCCTATGGCTACACCTTC.

There are many counts of this clonotype. This chain links TRBV7-9 with TRBJ1-6; D remains unclear. Trimming took 1 base from V and 1 from J, leaving 14 bases between them. The CDR3 extends over 18 amino acids. CDR1 and CDR2 from the germline V gene are SEHNR and FQNEAQ (reference sequence). The CDR3 sequence is CASSLVGRQASYNSPLHF. The CDR3 bases are TGTGCCAGCAGCTTAGTGGGTCGGCAGGCATCCTATAATTCACCCCTCCACTTT.